The 4 T cell receptor beta chains listed next were all sequenced from one sample in a study of T cell repertoires in cytomegalovirus infection. These receptors' targets are unknown. One entry per CDR3 protein results from TCRdb running MiXCR on the reads. The data show about 480,000 distinct CDR3 sequences, with 30% to 40% seen just once and roughly 16% held by the top ten. The source was cultured PBMCs, collected from culture after CMV antigen stimulation. These receptors were obtained from a human donor in good health (CMV status not recorded). Some clones in this sample may be carry-over from other donors' samples.

This clonotype was seen a few times. V gene TRBV7-8 combines with J gene TRBJ1-5, with D hard to call. The CDR3 spans 15 residues. Between the trimmed V and J ends, which lost 5 bases and 2 bases, there was a span of 13 bases. Per germline, CDR1 SGHVS and CDR2 FQNEAQ. This CDR3 reads CASSPVPGRNQPQHF. CDR3 DNA sequence: TGTGCCAGCAGCCCCGTCCCTGGGCGCAATCAGCCCCAGCATTTT.

This chain links TRBV20-1 with TRBJ1-4; 8 bases agree with TRBD1. Germline V gene data show CDR1 as DFQATT and CDR2 as SNEGSKA (reference sequence). This CDR3 spans 14 amino acids. The V and J ends lost 1 base and 5 bases, in that order; junction bases with no gene match: 3. The CDR3 coding sequence is TGCAGTGCTAGAGTGACAGGGGTCAATGAAAAACTGTTTTTT. Its protein is CSARVTGVNEKLFF.

The genes are TRBV20-1 and TRBJ1-2, with D perhaps TRBD1 (5 bases). This CDR3 has 12 residues. Looked up from germline, CDR1 is DFQATT and CDR2 is SNEGSKA (reference sequence). CDR3 in DNA: TGCAGGGGGGGAACAACAGTGTATGGCTACACCTTC. It specifies CRGGTTVYGYTF.

V is TRBV6-1 and J is TRBJ2-1, with TRBD2 identical over 13 bases. The CDR3 runs to 16 residues. Germline CDR1 MNHNS, CDR2 SASEGT. Trimming at V came to 5 bases and at J to 2 bases, leaving 3 bases not matched to a gene. In DNA form, the CDR3 reads TGTGCCAGCAGTTGGGGACTAGCGGGACCCTACAATGAGCAGTTCTTC. Translating gives CASSWGLAGPYNEQFF.